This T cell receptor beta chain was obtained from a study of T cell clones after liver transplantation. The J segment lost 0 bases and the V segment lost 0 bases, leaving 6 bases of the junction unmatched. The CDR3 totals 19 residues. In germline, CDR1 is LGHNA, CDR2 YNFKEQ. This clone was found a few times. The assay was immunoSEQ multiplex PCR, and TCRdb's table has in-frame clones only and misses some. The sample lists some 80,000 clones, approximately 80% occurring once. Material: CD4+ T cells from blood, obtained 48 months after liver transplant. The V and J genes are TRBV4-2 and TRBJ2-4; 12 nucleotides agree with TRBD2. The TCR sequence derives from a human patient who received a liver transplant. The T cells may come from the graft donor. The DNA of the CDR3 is TGTGCCAGCAGCCAAGATATCGGGACTAGCGGGTTAGCCAAAAACATTCAGTACTTC. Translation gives CASSQDIGTSGLAKNIQYF.